This T cell receptor (beta chain) was recorded in a study of control samples from healthy donors and cancer patients. Sequenced by immunoSEQ multiplex PCR; TCRdb stores in-frame clones only, minus some. The repertoire consists of some 45,000 clones, with 75% to 95% occurring once and the leading ten covering roughly 22%. V was pared by 5 bases and J by 8 bases, with 20 bases between. Germline-derived CDR1 and CDR2 are SGHAT and FQNNGV. The length of the CDR3 is 15 residues. V and J are TRBV11-2 and TRBJ2-3; D might be TRBD2 (6 bases). Sample: PBMCs. The clonotype comes from a woman aged 40 to 50 with head and neck cancer. DNA for the CDR3: TGTGCCAGCAGCGGAATGCGGGGCGCTTCAGTTACGCAGTATTTT. Amino acids: CASSGMRGASVTQYF. Combining the CDR3 with reference TRBV11-2 and TRBJ2-3 gives the whole variable domain EAGVAQSPRYKIIEKRQSVAFWCNPISGHATLYWYQQILGQGPKLLIQFQNNGVVDDSQLPKDRFSAERLKGVDSTLKIQPAKLEDSAVYLCASSGMRGASVTQYFGPGTRLTVL.